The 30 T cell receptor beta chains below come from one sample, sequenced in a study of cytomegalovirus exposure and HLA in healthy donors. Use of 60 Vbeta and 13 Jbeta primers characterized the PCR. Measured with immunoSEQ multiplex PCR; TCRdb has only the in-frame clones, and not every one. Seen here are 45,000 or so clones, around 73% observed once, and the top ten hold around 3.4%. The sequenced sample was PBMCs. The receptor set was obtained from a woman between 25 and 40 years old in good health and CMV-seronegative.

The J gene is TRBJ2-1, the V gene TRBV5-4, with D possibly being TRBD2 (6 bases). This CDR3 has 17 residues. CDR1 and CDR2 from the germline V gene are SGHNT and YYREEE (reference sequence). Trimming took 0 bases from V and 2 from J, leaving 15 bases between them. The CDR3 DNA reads TGTGCCAGCAGCTTGGGCGGGGCCACGGAAACCTACAATGAGCAGTTCTTC. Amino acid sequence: CASSLGGATETYNEQFF.

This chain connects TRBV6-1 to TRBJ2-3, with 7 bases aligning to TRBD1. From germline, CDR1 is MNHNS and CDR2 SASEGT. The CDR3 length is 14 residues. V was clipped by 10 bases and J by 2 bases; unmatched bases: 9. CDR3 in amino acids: CATERTGDTDTQYF. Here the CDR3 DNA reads TGTGCCACCGAACGAACAGGGGACACAGATACGCAGTATTTT.

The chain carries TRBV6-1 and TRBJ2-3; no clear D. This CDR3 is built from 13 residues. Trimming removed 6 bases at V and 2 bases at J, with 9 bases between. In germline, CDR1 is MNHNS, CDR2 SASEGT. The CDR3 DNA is TGTGCCAGCAGCGTCAGTTACACAGATACGCAGTATTTT. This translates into CASSVSYTDTQYF.

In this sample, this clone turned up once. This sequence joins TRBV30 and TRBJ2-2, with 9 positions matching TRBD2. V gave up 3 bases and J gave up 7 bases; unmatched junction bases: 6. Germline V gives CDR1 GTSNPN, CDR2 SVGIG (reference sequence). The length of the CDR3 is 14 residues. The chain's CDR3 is CAWRGGGGHGELFF. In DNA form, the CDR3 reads TGTGCCTGGAGGGGCGGGGGGGGCCACGGGGAGCTGTTTTTT.

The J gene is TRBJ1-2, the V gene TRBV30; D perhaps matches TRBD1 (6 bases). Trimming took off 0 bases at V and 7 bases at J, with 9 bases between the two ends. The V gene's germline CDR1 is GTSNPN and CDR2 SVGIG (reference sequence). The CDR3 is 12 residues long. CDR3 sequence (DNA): TGTGCCTGGAGTGTGGGGGCGCGTGGCTACACCTTC. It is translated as CAWSVGARGYTF.

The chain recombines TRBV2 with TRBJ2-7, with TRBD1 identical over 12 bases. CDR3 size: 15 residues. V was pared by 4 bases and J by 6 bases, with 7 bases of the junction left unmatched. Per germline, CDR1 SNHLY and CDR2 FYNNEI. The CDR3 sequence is CASSVLGTGGAEQYF. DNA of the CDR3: TGTGCCAGCAGTGTGCTAGGGACAGGGGGCGCCGAGCAGTACTTC. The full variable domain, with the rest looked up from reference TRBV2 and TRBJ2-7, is EPEVTQTPSHQVTQMGQEVILRCVPISNHLYFYWYRQILGQKVEFLVSFYNNEISEKSEIFDDQFSVERPDGSNFTLKIRSTKLEDSAMYFCASSVLGTGGAEQYFGPGTRLTVT.

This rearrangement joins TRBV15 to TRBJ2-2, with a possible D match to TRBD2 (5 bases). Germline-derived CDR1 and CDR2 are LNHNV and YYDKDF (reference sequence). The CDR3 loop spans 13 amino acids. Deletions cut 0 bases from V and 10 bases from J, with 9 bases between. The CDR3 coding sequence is TGTGCCACCAGCAGAGATTTGGGAGAGGAGCTGTTTTTT. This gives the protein CATSRDLGEELFF.

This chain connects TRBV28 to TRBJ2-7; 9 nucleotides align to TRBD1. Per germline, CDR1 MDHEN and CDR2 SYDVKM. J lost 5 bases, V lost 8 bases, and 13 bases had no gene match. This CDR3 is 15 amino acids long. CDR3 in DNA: TGTGCCAGCTACCAACCGGGACAGGGATTCAACGAGCAGTACTTC. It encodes CASYQPGQGFNEQYF.

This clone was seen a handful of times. DNA for the CDR3: TGTGCCAGCAGCGCCGACAGACGAAGGCAGCCCCAGCATTTT. Translated, it gives CASSADRRRQPQHF. This chain joins TRBV6-4 and TRBJ1-5, with D tentatively TRBD1 (5 bases). This CDR3 has 14 amino acids. Trimming took 6 bases from V and 7 from J, leaving 16 bases between them. Germline V gene sequence: CDR1 MRHNA, CDR2 SNTAGT.

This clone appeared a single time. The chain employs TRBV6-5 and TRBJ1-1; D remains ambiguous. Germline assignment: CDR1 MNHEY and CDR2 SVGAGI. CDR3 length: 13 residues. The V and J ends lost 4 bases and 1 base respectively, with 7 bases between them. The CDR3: CASSSTSNTEAFF. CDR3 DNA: TGTGCCAGCAGTTCGACTTCGAACACTGAAGCTTTCTTT.

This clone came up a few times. As DNA, the CDR3 is TGTGCCAGCAGCTTGGGTGGTAGCGGGAGTACCGGGGAGCTGTTTTTT. This sequence encodes CASSLGGSGSTGELFF. The chain combines TRBV5-4 with TRBJ2-2; 9 bases agree with TRBD2. Per the germline V gene, CDR1 is SGHNT and CDR2 is YYREEE (reference sequence). CDR3 length equals 16 residues. Trimming removed 0 bases from V and 5 bases from J; junction bases left unmatched: 5.

The DNA of the CDR3 is TGTGCCAGCAGTTATCCAGGGGCCTACGAGCAGTACTTC. Encoded protein: CASSYPGAYEQYF. The chain employs TRBV6-1 and TRBJ2-7; maybe TRBD1 (6 bases). This CDR3 has 13 amino acids. The ends were cut back, 5 bases at V and 2 bases at J, with 10 bases in the middle. Germline loops: CDR1 MNHNS, CDR2 SASEGT.

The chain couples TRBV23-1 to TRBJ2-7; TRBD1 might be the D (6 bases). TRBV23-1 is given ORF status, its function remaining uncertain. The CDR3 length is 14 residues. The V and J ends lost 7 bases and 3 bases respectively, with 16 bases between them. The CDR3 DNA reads TGCGCCAGCATGGTGGGACACCCGAGCTACGAGCAGTACTTC. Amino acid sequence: CASMVGHPSYEQYF.

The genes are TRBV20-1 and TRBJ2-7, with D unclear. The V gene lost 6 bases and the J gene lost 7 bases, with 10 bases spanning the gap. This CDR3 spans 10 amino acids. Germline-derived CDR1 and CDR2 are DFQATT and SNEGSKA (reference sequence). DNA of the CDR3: TGCAGTGCCCGGTATATGGAGCAGTACTTC. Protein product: CSARYMEQYF.

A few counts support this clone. CDR3: CASSDGTNSGANVLTF. CDR3 in DNA: TGTGCCAGCAGTGACGGGACAAACTCTGGGGCCAACGTCCTGACTTTC. V gene TRBV6-4 combines with J gene TRBJ2-6; weak D call: TRBD1 (6 bases). The V gene's germline CDR1 is MRHNA and CDR2 SNTAGT. There are 16 residues in the CDR3. V lost 2 bases, J lost 0 bases, and 8 bases lay in between.

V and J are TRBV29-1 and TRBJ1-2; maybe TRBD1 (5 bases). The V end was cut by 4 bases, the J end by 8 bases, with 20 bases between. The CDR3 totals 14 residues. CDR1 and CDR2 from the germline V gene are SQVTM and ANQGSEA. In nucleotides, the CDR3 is TGCAGCGTTGCCGTTCTCGGGGGTCCGGGAGGCTACACCTTC. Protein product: CSVAVLGGPGGYTF.

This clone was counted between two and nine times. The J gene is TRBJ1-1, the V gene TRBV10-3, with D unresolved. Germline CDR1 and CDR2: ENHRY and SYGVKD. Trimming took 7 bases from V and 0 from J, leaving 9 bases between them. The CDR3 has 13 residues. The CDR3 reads CAITQALNTEAFF. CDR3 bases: TGTGCCATCACCCAGGCCCTGAACACTGAAGCTTTCTTT.

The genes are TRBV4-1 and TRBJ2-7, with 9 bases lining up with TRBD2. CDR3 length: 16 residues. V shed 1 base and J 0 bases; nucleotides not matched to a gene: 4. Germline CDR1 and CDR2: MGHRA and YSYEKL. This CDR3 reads CASSQGAGGPSYEQYF. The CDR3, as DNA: TGCGCCAGCAGCCAAGGGGCGGGAGGGCCCTCCTACGAGCAGTACTTC.

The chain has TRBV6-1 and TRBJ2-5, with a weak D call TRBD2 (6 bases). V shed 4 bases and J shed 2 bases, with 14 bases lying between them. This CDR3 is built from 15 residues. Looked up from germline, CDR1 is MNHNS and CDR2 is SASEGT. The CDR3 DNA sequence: TGTGCCAGCAGTGTAGGCGCAGGGACTCAAGAGACCCAGTACTTC. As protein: CASSVGAGTQETQYF.

In DNA form, the CDR3 reads TGCAGCGTGGCCACAGGGGGTGACCCGAATACGCAGTATTTT. Translating it yields CSVATGGDPNTQYF. V and J are TRBV29-1 and TRBJ2-3, with 8 bases lining up with TRBD1. This CDR3 comprises 14 residues. V was pared by 6 bases and J by 7 bases, with 12 bases of the junction left unmatched. Germline lookup yields CDR1 SQVTM and CDR2 ANQGSEA.

CDR3 nucleotides: TGCAGCGTTGCTGGGAGTGCCGGGGAGCTGTTTTTT. Protein sequence: CSVAGSAGELFF. The chain carries TRBV29-1 and TRBJ2-2; TRBD2 might be the D (5 bases). Looked up from germline, CDR1 is SQVTM and CDR2 is ANQGSEA. Trimming took off 4 bases at V and 6 bases at J, with 9 bases between the two ends. The CDR3 length is 12 residues.

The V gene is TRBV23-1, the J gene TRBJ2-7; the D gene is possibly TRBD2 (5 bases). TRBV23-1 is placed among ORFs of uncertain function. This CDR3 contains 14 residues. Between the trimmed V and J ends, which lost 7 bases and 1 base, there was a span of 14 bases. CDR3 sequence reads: CASKSRRISYEQYF. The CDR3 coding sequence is TGCGCCAGCAAGTCACGGAGGATTTCCTACGAGCAGTACTTC.

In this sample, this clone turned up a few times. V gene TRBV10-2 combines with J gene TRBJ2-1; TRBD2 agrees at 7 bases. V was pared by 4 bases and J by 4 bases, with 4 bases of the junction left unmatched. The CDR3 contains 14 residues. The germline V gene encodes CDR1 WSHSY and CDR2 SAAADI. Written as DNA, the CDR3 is TGCGCCAGCAGTGTAGCGGGCGGGTACAATGAGCAGTTCTTC. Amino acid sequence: CASSVAGGYNEQFF.

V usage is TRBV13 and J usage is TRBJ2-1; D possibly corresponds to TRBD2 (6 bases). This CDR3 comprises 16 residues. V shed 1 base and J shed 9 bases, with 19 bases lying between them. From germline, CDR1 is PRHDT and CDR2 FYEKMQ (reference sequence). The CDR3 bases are TGTGCCAGCAGCTTAGTAGTAGGCGGGGCACGGGGTGAGCAGTTCTTC. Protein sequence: CASSLVVGGARGEQFF.

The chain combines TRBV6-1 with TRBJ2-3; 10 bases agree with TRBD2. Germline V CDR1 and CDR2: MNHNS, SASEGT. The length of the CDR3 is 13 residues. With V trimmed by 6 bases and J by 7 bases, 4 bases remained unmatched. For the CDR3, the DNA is TGTGCCAGCAGGCCGGGACTAGCGAATACGCAGTATTTT. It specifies CASRPGLANTQYF.

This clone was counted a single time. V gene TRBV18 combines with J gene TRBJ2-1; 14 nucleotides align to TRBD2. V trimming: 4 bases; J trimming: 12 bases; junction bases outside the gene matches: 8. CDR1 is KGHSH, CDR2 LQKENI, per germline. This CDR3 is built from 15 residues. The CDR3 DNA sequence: TGTGCCAGCTCACGGGGACTAGCGGGAGAATCGGGGCAGTTCTTC. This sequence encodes CASSRGLAGESGQFF.

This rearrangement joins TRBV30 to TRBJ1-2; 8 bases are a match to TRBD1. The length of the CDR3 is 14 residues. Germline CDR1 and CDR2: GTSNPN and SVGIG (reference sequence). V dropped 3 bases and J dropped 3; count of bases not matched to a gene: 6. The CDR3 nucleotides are TGTGCCTGGAGCCTCCAGGGGGCGGACTATGGCTACACCTTC. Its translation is CAWSLQGADYGYTF.

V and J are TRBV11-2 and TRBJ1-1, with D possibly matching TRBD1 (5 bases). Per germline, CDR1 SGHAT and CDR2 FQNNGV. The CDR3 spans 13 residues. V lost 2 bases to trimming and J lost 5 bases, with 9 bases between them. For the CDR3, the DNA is TGTGCCAGCAGCTTACGGGGGAGGACTGAAGCTTTCTTT. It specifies CASSLRGRTEAFF.

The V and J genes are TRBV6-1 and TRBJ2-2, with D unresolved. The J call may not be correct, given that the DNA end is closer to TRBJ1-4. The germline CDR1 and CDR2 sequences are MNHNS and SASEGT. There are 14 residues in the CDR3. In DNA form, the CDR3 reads TGTGCCAGCATTTTGAACGCAGCGGTAGGAAAACTGTTTTTT. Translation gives CASILNAAVGKLFF.

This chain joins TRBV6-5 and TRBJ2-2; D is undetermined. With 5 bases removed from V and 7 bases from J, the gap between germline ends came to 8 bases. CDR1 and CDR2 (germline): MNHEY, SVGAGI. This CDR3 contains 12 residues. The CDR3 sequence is CASSNPVGELFF. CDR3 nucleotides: TGTGCCAGCAGTAACCCGGTCGGGGAGCTGTTTTTT.